This is a list of T cell receptor beta chains from one sample in a study of shared clonotypes between healthy human individuals. Some clones are missing from TCRdb's copy, which holds only in-frame ones; the method was immunoSEQ multiplex PCR. Among roughly 1 million clones listed, about three quarters were seen once. The sample comprised memory CD4+ T cells sorted from blood. The receptors derive from a man between 18 and 35 years old in good health. Each CDR3 is given with its conserved first and last residue. D genes are given only for firm matches. Size values are once, few and many counts, or a class for expanded clones, and some rows have none.

d_gene	abundance	j_gene	v_gene	CDR3aa	CDR3nt
.	.	TRBJ2-5	TRBV10-3	CAITPEGTQETQYF	TGTGCCATCACCCCGGAGGGAACTCAAGAGACCCAGTACTTC
TRBD1	.	TRBJ2-1	TRBV9	CASSPRQGGTGGNEQFF	TGTGCCAGCAGCCCAAGGCAAGGAGGGACAGGGGGAAATGAGCAGTTCTTC
.	.	TRBJ2-3	TRBV9	CASSVAGRTDTQYF	TGTGCCAGCAGCGTAGCTGGCCGCACAGATACGCAGTATTTT
.	.	TRBJ2-6	TRBV25-1	CASSEPGSGANVLTF	TGTGCCAGCAGTGAACCGGGCTCTGGGGCCAACGTCCTGACTTTC
.	.	TRBJ1-6	TRBV6-5	CASNKNGGNSPLHF	TGTGCCAGCAACAAAAACGGGGGAAATTCACCCCTCCACTTT
TRBD1	few	TRBJ1-2	TRBV5-1	CASSLDRGGYTF	TGCGCCAGCAGCTTGGACAGGGGAGGCTACACCTTC
.	few	TRBJ2-1	TRBV18	CASSPQDEQFF	TGTGCCAGCTCACCCCAGGATGAGCAGTTCTTC
TRBD1	.	TRBJ2-7	TRBV28	CASSTYRGPTYEQYF	TGTGCCAGCAGTACTTACAGGGGCCCCACCTACGAGCAGTACTTC
TRBD2	.	TRBJ2-7	TRBV5-1	CASKLGSSGETYEQYF	TGCGCCAGCAAGCTAGGTAGTAGCGGGGAGACCTACGAGCAGTACTTC
.	.	TRBJ2-7	TRBV5-4	CASSSQAGNRNEQYF	TGTGCCAGCAGCTCCCAGGCGGGGAATCGGAACGAGCAGTACTTC
TRBD2	.	TRBJ2-7	TRBV6-5	CASNPWTSGINEQYF	TGTGCCAGCAACCCCTGGACTAGCGGGATTAACGAGCAGTACTTC
.	.	TRBJ2-2	TRBV9	CASSPDLNAGELFF	TGTGCCAGCAGCCCCGATCTTAACGCCGGGGAGCTGTTTTTT
TRBD2	.	TRBJ2-5	TRBV14	CASSQGLGETQYF	TGTGCCAGCAGCCAGGGACTAGGGGAGACCCAGTACTTC
.	.	TRBJ1-5	TRBV11-2	CASSLGVGDPGNQPQHF	TGTGCCAGCAGCTTAGGGGTCGGGGACCCTGGCAATCAGCCCCAGCATTTT
.	.	TRBJ2-1	TRBV7-2	CASSLVAQRLRGGEQFF	TGTGCCAGCAGCTTAGTTGCGCAGCGCCTTAGGGGAGGTGAGCAGTTCTTC
TRBD1	.	TRBJ2-5	TRBV5-4	CASSFKTGTGGQTQYF	TGTGCCAGCAGCTTTAAAACCGGGACAGGGGGCCAGACCCAGTACTTC
.	.	TRBJ2-7	TRBV10-2	CASSSGTFGAYEQYF	TGCGCCAGCAGCTCCGGGACTTTCGGAGCTTACGAGCAGTACTTC
.	few	TRBJ1-5	TRBV19	CASKPTENSNQPQHF	TGTGCCAGTAAGCCGACTGAGAATAGCAATCAGCCCCAGCATTTT
.	.	TRBJ2-3	TRBV5-4	CASSSGRTNPNTQYF	TGTGCCAGCAGCTCGGGACGGACTAACCCCAATACGCAGTATTTT
.	.	TRBJ2-7	TRBV2	CASSPPDNYEQYF	TGTGCCAGCAGCCCCCCCGACAACTACGAGCAGTACTTC
.	few	TRBJ1-1	TRBV6-5	CASSTLDSEAFF	TGTGCCAGCAGTACCCTGGATAGTGAAGCTTTCTTT
TRBD2	.	TRBJ2-7	TRBV4-3	CASSSQRGAYEQYF	TGCGCCAGCAGCTCACAGCGGGGAGCCTACGAGCAGTACTTC
.	.	TRBJ1-6	TRBV4-1	CASSQDNLGQHSYNSPLHF	TGCGCCAGCAGCCAAGATAATCTTGGACAGCACTCCTATAATTCACCCCTCCACTTT
TRBD1	.	TRBJ2-1	TRBV5-1	CASSGGAGTGINEQFF	TGCGCCAGCAGCGGGGGAGCCGGGACAGGGATCAATGAGCAGTTCTTC
.	.	TRBJ2-7	TRBV11-2	CASSLRAAGAYYEQYF	TGTGCCAGCAGCTTAAGGGCGGCCGGGGCTTATTACGAGCAGTACTTC
TRBD1	.	TRBJ2-1	TRBV6-6	CASSYPGQLYNEQFF	TGTGCCAGCAGTTACCCGGGACAGCTCTACAATGAGCAGTTCTTC